A single sample gave rise to the 15 T cell receptor beta chains below, sequenced in a study of patients and donors after allogeneic stem cell transplantation. TCRdb ran MiXCR on the RT-PCR reads and lists one entry per CDR3 protein. The table records approximately 160,000 distinct CDR3 sequences, 30% of them present only once. Material for sequencing was blood, either unsorted or a sorted T cell fraction (not recorded which). All receptors derive from a human donor who was either an allogeneic HSCT recipient or a stem cell or donor lymphocyte infusion donor (not recorded which). It is not recorded whose cells these are; they may come from a transplant donor.

The chain is built from TRBV4-3 and TRBJ2-5; D is uncertain. The CDR3 sequence is 14 residues long. The germline V and J ends were trimmed by 4 bases and 5 bases, with 14 bases remaining between them. Germline V gene sequence: CDR1 LGHNA, CDR2 YSLEER. The CDR3: CASSRSVGSETQYF. CDR3 sequence (DNA): TGCGCCAGCAGCCGGAGCGTCGGTTCGGAGACCCAGTACTTC.

The chain recombines TRBV4-2 with TRBJ2-1; 12 nucleotides align to TRBD2. The CDR3 has 17 residues. The ends lost 0 bases at V and 4 bases at J; junction bases unmatched: 4. In germline, CDR1 is LGHNA, CDR2 YNFKEQ. CDR3 DNA sequence: TGTGCCAGCAGCCAAGATCCCACTAGCGGGAGGTACAATGAGCAGTTCTTC. Its translation: CASSQDPTSGRYNEQFF.

This clonotype was recorded a few times. The chain employs TRBV20-1 and TRBJ2-4; D gene unclear. CDR3 length: 15 residues. The germline CDR1 and CDR2 sequences are DFQATT and SNEGSKA (reference sequence). Trimming cost V 3 bases and J 1 base, with 13 bases left between them. The CDR3 bases are TGCAGTGCTAGGGTTTCCCTGGAGGCCAAAAACATTCAGTACTTC. Translated, it gives CSARVSLEAKNIQYF.

CDR3 bases: TGTGCCAGCAGCCGCCCCCAGGGGGTTAGCGGGATTAGTTCCTACAATGAGCAGTTCTTC. Its protein product is CASSRPQGVSGISSYNEQFF. The chain couples TRBV11-1 to TRBJ2-1, with D perhaps matching TRBD2 (8 bases). The V and J ends lost 5 bases and 1 base respectively, with 27 bases between them. Germline CDR1 is SGHAT and CDR2 is FQDESV (reference sequence). The length of the CDR3 is 20 residues. The full variable domain, with the rest looked up from reference TRBV11-1 and TRBJ2-1, is EAEVAQSPRYKITEKSQAVAFWCDPISGHATLYWYRQILGQGPELLVQFQDESVVDDSQLPKDRFSAERLKGVDSTLKIQPAELGDSAMYLCASSRPQGVSGISSYNEQFFGPGTRLTVL.

This clonotype was counted between two and nine times. The rearrangement links TRBV28 to TRBJ2-3; D remains ambiguous. Trimming took off 2 bases at V and 7 bases at J, with 4 bases between the two ends. The germline gives CDR1 MDHEN, CDR2 SYDVKM. This CDR3 is built from 11 residues. The CDR3 here is CASSLVYTQYF. The CDR3 nucleotides read TGTGCCAGCAGTTTAGTTTATACGCAGTATTTT.

This clonotype showed up just a few times. The CDR3 bases are TGCGCCAGCAGTGGAGTTCCCGGACTGAATTCACCCCTCCACTTT. Its protein product is CASSGVPGLNSPLHF. The chain uses TRBV5-1 and TRBJ1-6, with D uncertain. This CDR3 region has 15 residues. Trimming removed 5 bases at V and 7 bases at J, with 16 bases between. Germline V gene data show CDR1 as SGHRS and CDR2 as YFSETQ.

This chain connects TRBV6-5 to TRBJ1-4; D gene uncertain. This CDR3 is 11 amino acids long. Trimming removed 6 bases at V and 5 bases at J, with 4 bases between. The germline V gene has CDR1 MNHEY and CDR2 SVGAGI. The CDR3 region is CASRKNEKLFF. CDR3 DNA sequence: TGTGCCAGCAGAAAGAATGAAAAACTGTTTTTT.

This clonotype occurred a few times. V and J are TRBV4-1 and TRBJ2-4, with D possibly TRBD1 on 7 matching bases. The CDR3 totals 15 residues. CDR1 is MGHRA, CDR2 YSYEKL, per germline. Trimming took 0 bases from V and 7 from J, leaving 13 bases between them. The CDR3 reads CASSQEKAGGNIQYF. CDR3 sequence (DNA): TGCGCCAGCAGCCAAGAGAAAGCAGGGGGGAACATTCAGTACTTC.

This rearrangement joins TRBV30 to TRBJ1-4; a weak D match, TRBD1 (6 bases). The CDR3 covers 13 residues. V was shortened by 8 bases and J by 7 bases, with 17 bases between the two germline ends. The germline V gene encodes CDR1 GTSNPN and CDR2 SVGIG (reference sequence). CDR3 sequence reads: CAGHREGGEKLFF. The CDR3 DNA follows: TGTGCCGGGCACAGGGAGGGTGGTGAAAAACTGTTTTTT. The variable domain in full, with the rest retrieved from reference TRBV30 and TRBJ1-4, is SQTIHQWPATLVQPVGSPLSLECTVEGTSNPNLYWYRQAAGRGLQLLFYSVGIGQISSEVPQNLSASRPQDRQFILSSKKLLLSDSGFYLCAGHREGGEKLFFGSGTQLSVL.

This clonotype appeared a few times. V usage is TRBV12-3 or TRBV12-4 and J usage is TRBJ2-1; maybe TRBD2 (6 bases). CDR3 length: 17 residues. The V gene lost 0 bases and the J gene lost 0 bases, with 12 bases spanning the gap. DNA for the CDR3: TGTGCCAGCAGTTTAGCGCTCCAGACTAGCTCCTACAATGAGCAGTTCTTC. This translates into CASSLALQTSSYNEQFF.

This clonotype occurred a few times. This rearrangement joins TRBV10-3 to TRBJ2-1; 10 positions agree with TRBD2. The germline gives CDR1 ENHRY, CDR2 SYGVKD. This CDR3 is 20 amino acids long. V lost 6 bases to trimming and J lost 2 bases; unmatched junction nucleotides: 19. The DNA of the CDR3 is TGTGCCATCAGCGGTCTGGGGGAACAGCTGAGCGGGAGGGCCTACAATGAGCAGTTCTTC. Translation gives CAISGLGEQLSGRAYNEQFF.

This chain joins TRBV4-3 and TRBJ2-1, with D unresolved. This CDR3 comprises 13 residues. The germline CDR1 and CDR2 sequences are LGHNA and YSLEER. Trimming shortened V by 7 bases and J by 4 bases, and 11 bases separated the two germline ends. DNA for the CDR3: TGCGCCAGCACCGATTCCCTGTACAATGAGCAGTTCTTC. As protein: CASTDSLYNEQFF.

The DNA for the CDR3 is TGTGCCAGCAGTTACCCGCGACAGGGGGCCTACGAGCAGTACTTC. It is translated as CASSYPRQGAYEQYF. This chain links TRBV6-5 with TRBJ2-7; TRBD1 agrees at 9 bases. This CDR3 has 15 amino acids. Germline values: CDR1 MNHEY, CDR2 SVGAGI. V dropped 2 bases and J dropped 2; count of bases not matched to a gene: 4.

This clonotype came up a few times. V usage is TRBV6-5 and J usage is TRBJ1-2; D is unresolved. V lost 0 bases and J lost 5, with 13 bases in between. The germline gives CDR1 MNHEY, CDR2 SVGAGI. The CDR3 has 15 amino acids. The chain's CDR3 is CASSYSNWAGYGYTF. CDR3 DNA sequence: TGTGCCAGCAGTTACTCGAACTGGGCTGGATATGGCTACACCTTC.

The chain uses TRBV5-1 and TRBJ2-3; 7 nucleotides match TRBD2. Germline V CDR1 and CDR2: SGHRS, YFSETQ. This CDR3 region has 15 residues. The V segment lost 4 bases and the J segment 1 base; nucleotides outside the gene matches: 6. The CDR3 sequence: CASSVRLARTDTQYF. The CDR3 DNA is TGCGCCAGCAGCGTGAGACTAGCTCGCACAGATACGCAGTATTTT.